A single sample gave rise to the 29 T cell receptor beta chains below, sequenced in a study of blood T cell repertoires in COVID-19. Sequenced by immunoSEQ multiplex PCR; TCRdb stores in-frame clones only, minus some. The sample consists of 50,000 to 70,000 clones, around three quarters of them appearing once. Source material: peripheral blood. The receptor set was obtained from a man in his 60s with acute or convalescent COVID-19.

This clone was counted only a few times. The rearrangement joins TRBV5-1 to TRBJ1-6; TRBD1 agrees at 8 bases. J gave up 9 bases and V 2 bases, and 10 bases lay outside the gene matches. Germline V gene data show CDR1 as SGHRS and CDR2 as YFSETQ. The CDR3 is 16 amino acids. The chain's CDR3 is CASSLGLQGVRSPLHF. The CDR3 nucleotides are TGCGCCAGCAGCTTAGGATTACAGGGGGTTCGTTCACCCCTCCACTTT.

The chain carries TRBV27 and TRBJ1-2, with D possibly matching TRBD1 (6 bases). V lost 3 bases and J 2 bases, leaving 19 bases between the germline ends. The CDR3 is 17 residues long. CDR1 is MNHEY, CDR2 SMNVEV, per germline (reference sequence). CDR3 loop: CASSFGGTRGPNYGYTF. The CDR3 DNA sequence: TGTGCCAGCAGTTTTGGGGGAACCAGGGGACCCAACTATGGCTACACCTTC.

The chain combines TRBV5-3 with TRBJ2-7; D is perhaps TRBD1 (6 bases). TRBV5-3 is an ORF, and what it does is uncertain. The V end was cut by 4 bases, the J end by 1 base, with 15 bases between. This CDR3 has 15 amino acids. The CDR3 spells CARSPWTASSYEQYF. CDR3 coding DNA: TGTGCCAGAAGCCCGTGGACAGCGAGTTCCTACGAGCAGTACTTC.

This clone showed up just a few times. The chain combines TRBV5-1 with TRBJ2-3; 8 bases map to TRBD2. The V and J ends lost 4 bases and 4 bases, in that order; junction bases with no gene match: 14. CDR1 and CDR2 (germline): SGHRS, YFSETQ. The CDR3 runs to 17 residues. CDR3 sequence: CASSEGPERGFSDTQYF. The CDR3 region has the DNA TGCGCCAGCAGCGAGGGCCCCGAGCGGGGGTTTTCAGATACGCAGTATTTT.

The J gene is TRBJ1-1, the V gene TRBV6-5; D unresolved. The CDR3 runs to 12 residues. From germline, CDR1 is MNHEY and CDR2 SVGAGI. Trimming stripped 7 bases from V and 8 bases from J, with 14 bases between. CDR3 amino acids: CASTLRPPEAFF. CDR3 nucleotide sequence: TGTGCCAGCACTCTACGTCCTCCAGAAGCTTTCTTT.

In DNA, the CDR3 is TGTGCCACCAGGAAGACAGGGGATAACACCGGGGAGCTGTTTTTT. This translates into CATRKTGDNTGELFF. The chain joins TRBV24-1 to TRBJ2-2, with 8 bases identical to TRBD1. The junction had 5 bases not matched to a gene; V was cut back by 7 bases and J by 2 bases. The germline gives CDR1 KGHDR, CDR2 SFDVKD. CDR3 length equals 15 residues.

There are a few counts of this clone. The chain recombines TRBV2 with TRBJ1-5; the match to TRBD1 covers 7 bases. The length of the CDR3 is 15 residues. The germline V gene has CDR1 SNHLY and CDR2 FYNNEI. J gave up 5 bases and V 2 bases, and 6 bases lay outside the gene matches. CDR3 in amino acids: CASSETRDSYQPQHF. The CDR3 DNA reads TGTGCCAGCAGTGAAACCCGGGACAGTTATCAGCCCCAGCATTTT.

There are many counts of this clone. This chain's CDR3 is CASSVGTGGYGYTF. Written as DNA, the CDR3 is TGCGCCAGCAGCGTGGGGACAGGCGGCTATGGCTACACCTTC. The V gene is TRBV5-1, the J gene TRBJ1-2; TRBD1 matches 8 bases. Trimming took 4 bases from V and 4 from J; bases not matched to a gene: 6. The CDR3 sequence is 14 residues long. The V gene's germline CDR1 is SGHRS and CDR2 YFSETQ.

The V and J genes are TRBV6-1 and TRBJ1-6; the match to TRBD1 covers 8 bases. There are 15 residues in the CDR3. V lost 6 bases and J lost 10; bases outside the gene matches: 11. Germline assignment: CDR1 MNHNS and CDR2 SASEGT. CDR3 sequence reads: CASRPDRGEVSPLHF. CDR3 nucleotide sequence: TGTGCCAGCAGACCCGACAGGGGTGAAGTGTCACCCCTCCACTTT.

The gene calls are TRBV19 and TRBJ1-4; 9 positions agree with TRBD1. This CDR3 is 14 amino acids long. V lost 4 bases and J lost 6; bases outside the gene matches: 3. From germline, CDR1 is LNHDA and CDR2 SQIVND (reference sequence). The CDR3 sequence: CASSTYRGHEKLFF. The CDR3 region has the DNA TGTGCCAGTAGTACCTACAGGGGGCATGAAAAACTGTTTTTT.

This sequence joins TRBV4-1 and TRBJ2-3; maybe TRBD2 (6 bases). Germline CDR1 reads MGHRA; CDR2 reads YSYEKL. The ends were cut back, 3 bases at V and 0 bases at J, with 13 bases in the middle. CDR3 size: 16 residues. The CDR3 protein is CASSHPGLQSTDTQYF. CDR3 nucleotides: TGCGCCAGCAGCCACCCGGGACTCCAAAGCACAGATACGCAGTATTTT.

This chain uses TRBV5-4 with TRBJ2-7; TRBD2 is a possible D gene (6 bases). Germline CDR1 and CDR2: SGHNT and YYREEE (reference sequence). This CDR3 has 13 residues. Trimming shortened V by 4 bases and J by 4 bases, and 12 bases separated the two germline ends. CDR3 loop: CASSGTPSYEQYF. DNA of the CDR3: TGTGCCAGCAGCGGGACTCCTTCGTACGAGCAGTACTTC.

The sample holds a few counts of this clone. This chain connects TRBV12-3 or TRBV12-4 to TRBJ2-5; 7 bases align to TRBD1. The trim removed 6 bases at V and 3 bases at J, leaving 4 bases unmatched. This CDR3 region has 13 residues. The CDR3 sequence: CASSPGQKETQYF. The CDR3 DNA sequence: TGTGCCAGCAGCCCGGGACAGAAAGAGACCCAGTACTTC.

The gene calls are TRBV9 and TRBJ1-6; 7 positions agree with TRBD1. Germline lookup yields CDR1 SGDLS and CDR2 YYNGEE. The CDR3 covers 15 residues. V was pared by 4 bases and J by 0 bases, with 1 base of the junction left unmatched. The CDR3 nucleotides are TGTGCCAGCAGCTCAGGGGGCTCCTATAATTCACCCCTCCACTTT. It translates to CASSSGGSYNSPLHF.

The chain combines TRBV9 with TRBJ1-2, with D maybe TRBD1 (5 bases). Trimming removed 7 bases from V and 4 bases from J, with 17 bases in between. Germline V gene sequence: CDR1 SGDLS, CDR2 YYNGEE. This CDR3 region has 14 residues. DNA of the CDR3: TGTGCCAGCTCATCCCAGCAGGGTAGCTATGGCTACACCTTC. It encodes CASSSQQGSYGYTF.

The CDR3 region is CASSPISGGAYGYTF. CDR3 DNA: TGTGCCAGCTCCCCAATTAGCGGGGGGGCCTATGGCTACACCTTC. The chain carries TRBV18 and TRBJ1-2, with a tentative D call TRBD1 (6 bases). The ends were cut back, 6 bases at V and 4 bases at J, with 18 bases in the middle. The CDR3 extends over 15 amino acids. CDR1 and CDR2 (germline): KGHSH, LQKENI.

For the CDR3, the DNA is TGTGCCAGCAGCTTAGGGGGGGCTTCCTACAATGAGCAGTTCTTC. Translating gives CASSLGGASYNEQFF. This rearrangement joins TRBV7-3 to TRBJ2-1; TRBD2 might be the D (7 bases). CDR3 length: 15 amino acids. The germline CDR1 and CDR2 sequences are SGHTA and FQGTGA. The V end lost 2 bases, the J end lost 1 base, and 9 bases lay between the germline ends.

This clone has just one count. CDR3 loop: CASSLEWPATQYF. The CDR3 DNA is TGCGCCAGCAGCTTGGAATGGCCTGCGACCCAGTACTTC. The chain couples TRBV5-1 to TRBJ2-5; D is undetermined. CDR1 and CDR2 from the germline V gene are SGHRS and YFSETQ. V was cut by 0 bases and J by 7 bases, with 10 bases left in between. The CDR3 extends over 13 amino acids.

The V call is TRBV5-6, the J call TRBJ1-2; D possibly corresponds to TRBD1 (6 bases). From germline, CDR1 is SGHDT and CDR2 YYEEEE. CDR3 length: 14 residues. V lost 4 bases and J 8 bases, leaving 18 bases between the germline ends. The CDR3 sequence is CASSEQGKGLGYTF. For the CDR3, the DNA is TGTGCCAGCAGCGAACAGGGTAAAGGTTTGGGCTACACCTTC.

V usage is TRBV11-2 and J usage is TRBJ2-3; perhaps TRBD2 as D (7 bases). The germline CDR1 and CDR2 sequences are SGHAT and FQNNGV. The length of the CDR3 is 13 residues. CDR3 loop: CATRGGAKDTQYF. In nucleotides, the CDR3 is TGTGCAACGAGGGGGGGGGCAAAGGATACGCAGTATTTT.

The chain couples TRBV18 to TRBJ2-6, with TRBD2 as a possible D gene (6 bases). Looked up from germline, CDR1 is KGHSH and CDR2 is LQKENI. The V end was cut by 0 bases, the J end by 2 bases, with 8 bases between. This CDR3 contains 16 residues. The CDR3 sequence is CASSPPRGTGANVLTF. CDR3 DNA sequence: TGTGCCAGCTCACCACCCCGGGGGACTGGGGCCAACGTCCTGACTTTC.

J is TRBJ1-6 and V is TRBV10-3; D call uncertain. Germline V gives CDR1 ENHRY, CDR2 SYGVKD. Trimming stripped 4 bases from V and 5 bases from J, with 9 bases between. The CDR3 totals 14 residues. The CDR3 reads CAISGSGDNSPLHF. CDR3 coding DNA: TGTGCCATCAGTGGAAGCGGAGATAATTCACCCCTCCACTTT.

V usage is TRBV5-1 and J usage is TRBJ2-1; TRBD2 agrees at 10 bases. Germline lookup yields CDR1 SGHRS and CDR2 YFSETQ. V gave up 4 bases and J gave up 4 bases; unmatched junction bases: 5. This CDR3 contains 15 residues. As DNA, the CDR3 is TGCGCCAGCAGCCTAACTAGCGGGGTGTACAATGAGCAGTTCTTC. Its translation: CASSLTSGVYNEQFF. The whole variable domain, filled in from reference TRBV5-1 and TRBJ2-1, reads KAGVTQTPRYLIKTRGQQVTLSCSPISGHRSVSWYQQTPGQGLQFLFEYFSETQRNKGNFPGRFSGRQFSNSRSEMNVSTLELGDSALYLCASSLTSGVYNEQFFGPGTRLTVL.

This sequence joins TRBV5-8 and TRBJ1-3, with 7 bases identical to TRBD1. In germline, CDR1 is SGHTS, CDR2 YDEGEE. The CDR3 is made up of 14 amino acids. Trimming took 1 base from V and 6 from J; bases not matched to a gene: 4. The DNA for the CDR3 is TGTGCCAGCAGCTTGACAGGGGTCCTAAACACCATATATTTT. This sequence encodes CASSLTGVLNTIYF. Supplemented by reference TRBV5-8 and TRBJ1-3, the full variable domain reads EAGVTQSPTHLIKTRGQQATLRCSPISGHTSVYWYQQALGLGLQFLLWYDEGEERNRGNFPPRFSGRQFPNYSSELNVNALELEDSALYLCASSLTGVLNTIYFGEGSWLTVV.

V and J are TRBV6-5 and TRBJ2-4; TRBD1 matches 8 bases. This CDR3 has 12 residues. V lost 8 bases and J lost 8; bases outside the gene matches: 5. Per the germline V gene, CDR1 is MNHEY and CDR2 is SVGAGI. The CDR3 coding sequence is TGTGCCAGCGGGCAGGGGGCATACATTCAGTACTTC. Its translation: CASGQGAYIQYF.

This chain joins TRBV5-1 and TRBJ2-1, with D perhaps TRBD1 (6 bases). The germline gives CDR1 SGHRS, CDR2 YFSETQ. Trimming pared 2 bases from V and 8 bases from J, leaving 11 bases between. This CDR3 spans 13 amino acids. CDR3 amino acids: CASSFMRGYEQFF. The CDR3 nucleotides read TGCGCCAGCAGCTTTATGAGGGGGTATGAGCAGTTCTTC.

The chain employs TRBV19 and TRBJ1-5; D is unresolved. This CDR3 has 11 amino acids. The V and J ends lost 5 bases and 6 bases respectively, with 5 bases between them. Germline values: CDR1 LNHDA, CDR2 SQIVND (reference sequence). For the CDR3, the DNA is TGTGCCAGTAGTGGAGGTCAGCCCCAGCATTTT. It specifies CASSGGQPQHF.

This clone was seen only once. The genes are TRBV5-4 and TRBJ2-7; 10 bases line up with TRBD1. Germline V gene sequence: CDR1 SGHNT, CDR2 YYREEE (reference sequence). V lost 3 bases to trimming and J lost 2 bases; unmatched junction nucleotides: 2. The CDR3 loop spans 14 amino acids. The CDR3 spells CASSWGQGTYEQYF. The CDR3 DNA reads as TGTGCCAGCAGCTGGGGACAGGGGACCTACGAGCAGTACTTC.

This clone was observed a single time. This chain uses TRBV18 with TRBJ2-5; D perhaps matches TRBD2 (5 bases). Germline V gene data show CDR1 as KGHSH and CDR2 as LQKENI. Trimming shortened V by 8 bases and J by 4 bases, and 14 bases separated the two germline ends. The CDR3 runs to 13 residues. The CDR3 region has the DNA TGTGCCAGCAAAGGCACGGGGAGAGAGACCCAGTACTTC. Protein sequence: CASKGTGRETQYF.